This TCR beta chain was identified during a study of blood T cells in healthy people across ages. Only a few counts were recorded for this clonotype. This CDR3 spans 17 amino acids. V lost 5 bases to trimming and J lost 2 bases; unmatched junction nucleotides: 10. Germline-derived CDR1 and CDR2 are MDHEN and SYDVKM. Together with a sample-barcoded 5' primer, a J-beta primer mix was included in a second PCR lasting about 7 to 11 cycles. TCRdb re-called the 5' RACE reads through MiXCR, storing one row per CDR3 protein. The table has over 1,500,000 distinct CDR3 sequences, around half seen once. This chain joins TRBV28 and TRBJ1-4, with TRBD1 identical over 8 bases. The sequence came from a woman in her 40s in good health. The sample taken for sequencing was blood. The CDR3: CASSHRGGQGTNEKLFF. The CDR3 coding sequence is TGTGCCAGCAGTCACAGGGGGGGCCAGGGGACTAATGAAAAACTGTTTTTT.